In this sample, the clone carrying this TCR beta chain turned up many times. Regarding time point: newly diagnosed GD, antithyroid drugs for less than 3 months. The TCR library was made from RNA that had been extracted from PBMCs in TRIzol. iRepertoire HTBI primers and Arm-PCR of CDR3 regions built TCR beta libraries. TCRdb ran MiXCR on the multiplex PCR reads and lists one entry per CDR3 protein. This sample carries about 430,000 distinct CDR3 sequences, 15% of them seen once, and the ten largest clones take approximately 7.8%. The source of the sample is a study of regulatory T cells in long-lasting Graves disease. In addition, the sample was reused for a study of T cells in Graves' hyperthyroidism and ophthalmopathy.

The receptor was isolated from a middle-aged woman with Graves disease. This specimen consisted of peripheral blood mononuclear cells (PBMCs), obtained at new diagnosis, from a patient treated with antithyroid drugs.

CDR3 in DNA: TGTGCCAGCAGCCCCGGACCCGGGGTCGAGCAGTACTTC. Translated, it gives CASSPGPGVEQYF. The chain is built from TRBV11-2 and TRBJ2-7; maybe TRBD2 (5 bases). V gave up 5 bases and J gave up 6 bases, with 14 bases separating them. The CDR3 sequence is 13 residues long. From germline, CDR1 is SGHAT and CDR2 FQNNGV.